Below, one TCR beta chain is given with its context. This sample was taken from a study of T cell responses to AZD1222 COVID-19 vaccine. The CDR3 runs 14 residues. The ends were cut back, 4 bases at V and 4 bases at J, with 13 bases in the middle. CDR1 and CDR2 from the germline V gene are SGDLS and YYNGEE. The protocol was immunoSEQ multiplex PCR, while the TCRdb copy is restricted to in-frame clones and leaves out a portion. The table records some 110,000 clones, more than 75% of them present only once. The TCR sequence derives from an adult in good health. Sequencing was performed on peripheral blood, taken on day 0 of AZD1222 vaccination. This rearrangement joins TRBV9 to TRBJ2-3, with D possibly being TRBD1 or TRBD2 (7 bases each). The CDR3 DNA follows: TGTGCCAGCAGCTCAGGGGGGGGCGCAGATACGCAGTATTTT. Its translation is CASSSGGGADTQYF.